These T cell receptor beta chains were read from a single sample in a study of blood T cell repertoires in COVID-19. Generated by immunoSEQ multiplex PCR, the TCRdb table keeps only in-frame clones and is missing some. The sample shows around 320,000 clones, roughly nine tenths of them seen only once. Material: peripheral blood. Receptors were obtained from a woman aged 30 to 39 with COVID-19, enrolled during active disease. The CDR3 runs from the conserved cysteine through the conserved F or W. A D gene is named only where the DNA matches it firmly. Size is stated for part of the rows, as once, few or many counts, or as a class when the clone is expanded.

TGTGCCAGCAGCGCCTATGGGCCAGTTGAAGGCTACACCTTC,CASSAYGPVEGYTF,.,TRBJ1-2,TRBV7-2,.
TGTGCCAGCAGCTTGGACCCGGGTCCGGCGGAGACCCAGTACTTC,CASSLDPGPAETQYF,.,TRBJ2-5,TRBV5-5,.
TGTGCCAGTAAACAGGGTTTACATCAGCCCCAGCATTTT,CASKQGLHQPQHF,.,TRBJ1-5,TRBV27,.
TGCAGCGTTGAAGATCGTAGGACAGGGAACACTGAAGCTTTCTTT,CSVEDRRTGNTEAFF,TRBD1,TRBJ1-1,TRBV29-1,.
TGTGCCAGCAGTGGGGTAGGGGGACAGTCTATGAACACTGAAGCTTTCTTT,CASSGVGGQSMNTEAFF,TRBD1,TRBJ1-1,TRBV2,few
TGTGCCAGCAGTAACATAGGGGTTCAAGACAGTTATGGCTACACCTTC,CASSNIGVQDSYGYTF,.,TRBJ1-2,TRBV27,once
TGTGCCAGCAGCCTGGGGGGCTCTGGAAACACCATATATTTT,CASSLGGSGNTIYF,.,TRBJ1-3,TRBV7-2,.
TGTGCCAGCTCGCCGGGACTAGTCCCTGTGGCCTACGAGCAGTACTTC,CASSPGLVPVAYEQYF,TRBD2,TRBJ2-7,TRBV27,.
TGCGCCAGCAGCCAAGAAGGGGTAACCACTGAAGCTTTCTTT,CASSQEGVTTEAFF,.,TRBJ1-1,TRBV4-1,.
TGTGCCAGCAGTGCAACCGGGACAGGACTAATGAACACTGAAGCTTTCTTT,CASSATGTGLMNTEAFF,TRBD1,TRBJ1-1,TRBV25-1,few
TGTGCCAGCAGGGGTATCGGACAGAGCCCTTACGAGCAGTACTTC,CASRGIGQSPYEQYF,.,TRBJ2-7,TRBV27,once
TGTGCCAGCAGCCTCGGGACTAGCGGAGATACGCAGTATTTT,CASSLGTSGDTQYF,TRBD2,TRBJ2-3,TRBV6-4,.
TGTGCCAGCAGCTCCTTGGAGGGCGGAGGGACCGGGGAGCTGTTTTTT,CASSSLEGGGTGELFF,.,TRBJ2-2,TRBV7-2,.
TGCGCCAGCAGCCCACCAGGGTCCCCCGGTGAAAAACTGTTTTTT,CASSPPGSPGEKLFF,.,TRBJ1-4,TRBV5-1,.
TGTGCCAGCAGCTTAATGGGGGCCCCCTACGAGCAGTACTTC,CASSLMGAPYEQYF,.,TRBJ2-7,TRBV13,.
TGCGCCAGCAGTCCCTCGGCGGGGGGCTCCTACAATGAGCAGTTCTTC,CASSPSAGGSYNEQFF,TRBD2,TRBJ2-1,TRBV10-2,.
TGTGCCAGCAGAAATGGAAATCTGGGGGCTAACACTGAAGCTTTCTTT,CASRNGNLGANTEAFF,.,TRBJ1-1,TRBV5-6,.
TGCGCCACTTGGGACAGGGAGGTCGATGGCTACACCTTC,CATWDREVDGYTF,TRBD1,TRBJ1-2,TRBV10-2,.
TGTGCCAGCTCACCTCTCGACAGGGAGGCCTATCAGCCCCAGCATTTT,CASSPLDREAYQPQHF,TRBD1,TRBJ1-5,TRBV18,once
TGCGCCAGCCTGGCGGCTCCGGAGAATAATTCACCCCTCCACTTT,CASLAAPENNSPLHF,.,TRBJ1-6,TRBV5-1,.
TGTGCCAGCACCTGGGACAGCCTACGAGAGCAGTACTTC,CASTWDSLREQYF,TRBD1,TRBJ2-7,TRBV11-2,.
TGCGCCAGCAGCTCAGGCGGGGGTGAAGTGAACACTGAAGCTTTCTTT,CASSSGGGEVNTEAFF,.,TRBJ1-1,TRBV5-1,.
TGTGCCAGCAGAAAAAAACCGGGTCAGAACACTGAAGCTTTCTTT,CASRKKPGQNTEAFF,.,TRBJ1-1,TRBV7-2,.
TGTGCCAGCTCATATACAGGGGGCGGGAACACTGAAGCTTTCTTT,CASSYTGGGNTEAFF,TRBD1,TRBJ1-1,TRBV18,.
TGTGCCACCAGCAGAGGCGCCGGGGGCTACGAGCAGTACTTC,CATSRGAGGYEQYF,.,TRBJ2-7,TRBV15,.
TGCGCCAGCAGCCAAGCGGCTAGCGGGGGATCCTACGAGCAGTACTTC,CASSQAASGGSYEQYF,TRBD2,TRBJ2-7,TRBV4-1,.
TGTGCCAGCAGCCCCGGGAGCTACGAGCAGTACTTC,CASSPGSYEQYF,.,TRBJ2-7,TRBV7-6,once
TGTGCCAGCAGCCAAGAGATAGCGTCTGGGGTAGCTTTCTTT,CASSQEIASGVAFF,.,TRBJ1-1,TRBV3-1/TRBV3-2,once
TGTGCCAGCAGTTTATCGGGGGGGATGGACACTGAAGCTTTCTTT,CASSLSGGMDTEAFF,.,TRBJ1-1,TRBV27,.
TGTGCCAGTTCCACTCAGGTTCCCCACACAGATACGCAGTATTTT,CASSTQVPHTDTQYF,.,TRBJ2-3,TRBV2,.
TGCGCCAGCAGCTTGGGAGCAGGGGGCAATCAGCCCCAGCATTTT,CASSLGAGGNQPQHF,.,TRBJ1-5,TRBV5-1,.
TGTGCCAGCTCACGAACAGGGGAAGGCAATCAGCCCCAGCATTTT,CASSRTGEGNQPQHF,TRBD1,TRBJ1-5,TRBV18,.
TGTGCCAGCTCACCACTTGGGGGGGGGAATGAGCAGTTCTTC,CASSPLGGGNEQFF,TRBD2,TRBJ2-1,TRBV18,few
TGTGCCAGCGTCACGGTCCCCCAGCCCCAGCATTTT,CASVTVPQPQHF,.,TRBJ1-5,TRBV12-3/TRBV12-4,once
TGTGCCAGCAGTCCTGGGCAGGTAGGTGAAAAACTGTTTTTT,CASSPGQVGEKLFF,.,TRBJ1-4,TRBV6-4,.
TGTGCCAGCAGCCCTATGAGGACTGAAGCTTTCTTT,CASSPMRTEAFF,.,TRBJ1-1,TRBV7-9,.
TGTGCCAGTAGTATCCCCAGGGGGTCCAATGAGCAGTTCTTC,CASSIPRGSNEQFF,TRBD1,TRBJ2-1,TRBV19,.
TGCGCCAGCAGGGAGAAGGGGATTAACTATGGCTACACCTTC,CASREKGINYGYTF,.,TRBJ1-2,TRBV10-2,.
TGTGCCAGCAGCTTACATTCGGGGGGCGGAAACACCATATATTTT,CASSLHSGGGNTIYF,.,TRBJ1-3,TRBV11-2,.
TGTGCCAGCAGCCCCATGACAGGGGGTAATTCACCCCTCCACTTT,CASSPMTGGNSPLHF,TRBD1,TRBJ1-6,TRBV7-9,.
TGTGCCAGCAGTGAATTATTTTACAGGGGTGGTTCTGAAAAACTGTTTTTT,CASSELFYRGGSEKLFF,TRBD1,TRBJ1-4,TRBV6-1,.
TGTGCCAGCAGCCTAGGGGTGGCCAGGCGTTACTATGGCTACACCTTC,CASSLGVARRYYGYTF,.,TRBJ1-2,TRBV11-2,.
TGCAATGTTCGACGGAGTCTCACAGATACGCAGTATTTT,CNVRRSLTDTQYF,.,TRBJ2-3,TRBV29-1,.
TGCGCCAGCAGCTTTGCGGGGGAAGAGACCCAGTACTTC,CASSFAGEETQYF,TRBD2,TRBJ2-5,TRBV5-1,.
TGTGCCAGCAGTGAAGGTTCAGTCAGCTACAATGAGCAGTTCTTC,CASSEGSVSYNEQFF,.,TRBJ2-1,TRBV6-1,once
TGCGCCAGCATGCTCCCAGGGTCCTCTGAAGCTTTCTTT,CASMLPGSSEAFF,.,TRBJ1-1,TRBV5-1,.
TGTGCCAGCAGCTTAGGGCTTACTAGCGCCGGGGGAACAGATACGCAGTATTTT,CASSLGLTSAGGTDTQYF,TRBD2,TRBJ2-3,TRBV7-2,.
TGTGCCAGCAGTTTTCGGGGATCTGGAAACACCATATATTTT,CASSFRGSGNTIYF,.,TRBJ1-3,TRBV28,.
TGTGCCAGCCATACAGGGTGGAGCAATCAGCCCCAGCATTTT,CASHTGWSNQPQHF,.,TRBJ1-5,TRBV19,many
TGCGCCAGCAGCCAGATGCCGGCCCTAGCGGGGGGATCGATCGGCACAGATACGCAGTATTTT,CASSQMPALAGGSIGTDTQYF,TRBD2,TRBJ2-3,TRBV4-1,.
TGTGCCAGCAGTGAATGGCCGGGAAACGGCTACACCTTC,CASSEWPGNGYTF,.,TRBJ1-2,TRBV2,.
TGTGCCAGCAGCCCAGAGGGGCGGGGGAACACTGAAGCTTTCTTT,CASSPEGRGNTEAFF,.,TRBJ1-1,TRBV3-1/TRBV3-2,.
TGTGCCAGCAGTCCCCAGGGGGCTGCACCTTACGAGCAGTACTTC,CASSPQGAAPYEQYF,TRBD1,TRBJ2-7,TRBV28,.
TGCGCCAGCAGCTCGAGGGACAGGGGAAGGGGCGAGCAGTACTTC,CASSSRDRGRGEQYF,TRBD1,TRBJ2-7,TRBV5-1,.